The clone carrying this TCR beta chain was detected once. The record originates from a study of blood T cell repertoires in COVID-19. From germline, CDR1 is LGHDT and CDR2 YNNKEL (reference sequence). Trimming left V 6 bases short and J 2 bases short, with 14 bases between. The CDR3 spans 15 residues. Libraries were prepared by immunoSEQ multiplex PCR; TCRdb keeps only in-frame clonotypes and omits some of them. The sample carries some 130,000 clones, approximately 84% recorded once. The V gene is TRBV3-1 (or the pseudogene TRBV3-2), the J gene TRBJ2-1; D may be TRBD2 (6 bases). Specimen: peripheral blood. The receptor's source is a man aged 55-75 years with acute or convalescent COVID-19. CDR3 nucleotides: TGTGCCAGCAGTCTAAACTCGGGGGCCTACAATGAGCAGTTCTTC. Translating it yields CASSLNSGAYNEQFF.